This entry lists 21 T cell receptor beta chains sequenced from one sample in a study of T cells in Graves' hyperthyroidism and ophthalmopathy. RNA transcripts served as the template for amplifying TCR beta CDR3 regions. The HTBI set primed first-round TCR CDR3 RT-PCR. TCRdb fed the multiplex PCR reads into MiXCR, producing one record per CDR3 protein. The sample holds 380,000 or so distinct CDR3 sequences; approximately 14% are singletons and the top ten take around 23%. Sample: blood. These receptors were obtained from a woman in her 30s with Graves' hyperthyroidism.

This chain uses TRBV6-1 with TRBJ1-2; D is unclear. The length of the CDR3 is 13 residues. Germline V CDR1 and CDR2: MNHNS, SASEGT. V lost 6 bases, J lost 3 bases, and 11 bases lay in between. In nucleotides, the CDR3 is TGTGCCAGCAGCCCGGCGAGAGACTATGGCTACACCTTC. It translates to CASSPARDYGYTF.

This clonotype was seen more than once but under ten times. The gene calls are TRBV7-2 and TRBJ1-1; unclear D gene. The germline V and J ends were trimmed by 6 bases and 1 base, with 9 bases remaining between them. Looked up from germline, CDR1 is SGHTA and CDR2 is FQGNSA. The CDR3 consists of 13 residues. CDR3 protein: CASSQRRNTEAFF. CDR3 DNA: TGTGCCAGCAGTCAGCGGAGGAACACTGAAGCTTTCTTT.

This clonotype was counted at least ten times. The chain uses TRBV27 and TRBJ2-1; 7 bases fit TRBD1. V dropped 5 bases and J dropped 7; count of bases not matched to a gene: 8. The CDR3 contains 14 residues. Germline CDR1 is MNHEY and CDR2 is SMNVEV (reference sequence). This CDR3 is CASSQMTGWNEQFF. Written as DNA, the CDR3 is TGTGCCAGCAGTCAAATGACAGGGTGGAATGAGCAGTTCTTC.

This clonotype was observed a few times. In nucleotides, the CDR3 is TGTGCCAGTAGAGCAAGCAATGAGCAGTTCTTC. Its protein product is CASRASNEQFF. The rearrangement links TRBV19 to TRBJ2-1; D call uncertain. With 6 bases removed from V and 6 bases from J, the gap between germline ends came to 6 bases. The CDR3 has 11 residues. Germline V CDR1 and CDR2: LNHDA, SQIVND (reference sequence).

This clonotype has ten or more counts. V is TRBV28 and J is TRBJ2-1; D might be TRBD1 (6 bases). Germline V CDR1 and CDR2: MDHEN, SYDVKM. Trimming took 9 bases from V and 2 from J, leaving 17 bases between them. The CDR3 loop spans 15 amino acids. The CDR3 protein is CASQQGLGAYNEQFF. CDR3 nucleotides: TGTGCCAGTCAACAGGGATTGGGGGCCTACAATGAGCAGTTCTTC.

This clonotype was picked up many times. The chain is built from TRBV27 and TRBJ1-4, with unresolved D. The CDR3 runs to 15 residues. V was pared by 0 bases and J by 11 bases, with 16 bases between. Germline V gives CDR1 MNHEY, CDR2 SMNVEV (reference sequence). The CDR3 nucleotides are TGTGCCAGCAGTTTATCGAGGACCCCTTTTGGGAAACTGTTTTTT. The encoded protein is CASSLSRTPFGKLFF.

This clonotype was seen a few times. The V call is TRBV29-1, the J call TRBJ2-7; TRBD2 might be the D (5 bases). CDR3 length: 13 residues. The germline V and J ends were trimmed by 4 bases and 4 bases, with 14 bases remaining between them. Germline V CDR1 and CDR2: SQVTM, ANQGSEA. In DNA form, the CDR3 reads TGCAGCGTTGTCCCGTCGGGGTCTTACGAGCAGTACTTC. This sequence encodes CSVVPSGSYEQYF.

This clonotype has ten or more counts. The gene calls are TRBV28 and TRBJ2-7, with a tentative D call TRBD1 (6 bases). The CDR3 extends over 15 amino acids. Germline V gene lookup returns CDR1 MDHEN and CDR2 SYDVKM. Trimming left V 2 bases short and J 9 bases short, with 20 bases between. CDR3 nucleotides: TGTGCCAGCAGTTTAGGGGGCCAGCCATCTCAGGGGCAGTACTTC. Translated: CASSLGGQPSQGQYF.

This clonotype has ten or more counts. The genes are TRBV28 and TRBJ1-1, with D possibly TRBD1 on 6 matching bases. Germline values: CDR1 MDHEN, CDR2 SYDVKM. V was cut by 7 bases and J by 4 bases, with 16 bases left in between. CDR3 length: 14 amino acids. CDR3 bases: TGTGCCAGCACCGACACACAGGGAATCACTGAAGCTTTCTTT. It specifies CASTDTQGITEAFF.

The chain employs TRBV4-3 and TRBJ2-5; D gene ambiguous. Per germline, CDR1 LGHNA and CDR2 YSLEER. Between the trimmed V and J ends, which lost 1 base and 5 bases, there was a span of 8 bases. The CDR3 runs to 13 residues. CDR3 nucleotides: TGCGCCAGCAGCCAAGCTGCCGTGGAGACCCAGTACTTC. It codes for CASSQAAVETQYF.

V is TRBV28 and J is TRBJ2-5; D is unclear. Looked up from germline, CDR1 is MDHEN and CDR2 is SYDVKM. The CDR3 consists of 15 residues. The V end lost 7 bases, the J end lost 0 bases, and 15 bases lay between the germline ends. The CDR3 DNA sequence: TGTGCCAGCACCTCAGTAGCCGGGTACCAAGAGACCCAGTACTTC. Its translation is CASTSVAGYQETQYF.

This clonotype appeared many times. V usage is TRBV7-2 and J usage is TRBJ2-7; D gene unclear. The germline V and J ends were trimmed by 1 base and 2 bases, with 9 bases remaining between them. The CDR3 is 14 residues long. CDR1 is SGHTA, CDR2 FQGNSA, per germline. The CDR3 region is CASSLESYTYEQYF. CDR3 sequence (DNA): TGTGCCAGCAGCTTAGAGTCTTATACCTACGAGCAGTACTTC.

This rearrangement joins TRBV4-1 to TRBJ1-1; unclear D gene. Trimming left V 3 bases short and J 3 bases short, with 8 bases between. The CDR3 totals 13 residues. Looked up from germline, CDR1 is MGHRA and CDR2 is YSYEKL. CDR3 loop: CASSQKSDTEAFF. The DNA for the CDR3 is TGCGCCAGCAGCCAGAAGTCTGACACTGAAGCTTTCTTT.

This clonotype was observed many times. This CDR3 is CSAFSGGHYEQFF. CDR3 coding DNA: TGCAGTGCTTTCTCCGGGGGGCACTATGAGCAGTTCTTC. The gene calls are TRBV20-1 and TRBJ2-1, with D tentatively TRBD2 (7 bases). CDR3 length: 13 residues. Germline V gene sequence: CDR1 DFQATT, CDR2 SNEGSKA (reference sequence). V gave up 5 bases and J gave up 8 bases, with 16 bases separating them.

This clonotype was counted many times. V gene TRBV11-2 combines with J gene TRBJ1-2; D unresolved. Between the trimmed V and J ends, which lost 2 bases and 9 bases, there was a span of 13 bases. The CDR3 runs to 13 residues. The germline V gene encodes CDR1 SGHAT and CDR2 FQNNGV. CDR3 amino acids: CASSLTAQRSYTF. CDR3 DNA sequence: TGTGCCAGCAGCTTAACGGCCCAGCGGAGCTACACCTTC.

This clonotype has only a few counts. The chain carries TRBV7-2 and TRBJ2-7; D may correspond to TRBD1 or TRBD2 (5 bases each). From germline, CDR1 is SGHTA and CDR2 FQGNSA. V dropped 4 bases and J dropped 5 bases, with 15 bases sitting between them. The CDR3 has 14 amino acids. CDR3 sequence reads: CASSSLRGLHEQYF. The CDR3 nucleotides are TGTGCCAGCAGCTCTTTACGGGGCCTTCACGAGCAGTACTTC. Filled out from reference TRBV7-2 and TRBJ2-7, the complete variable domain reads GAGVSQSPSNKVTEKGKDVELRCDPISGHTALYWYRQSLGQGLEFLIYFQGNSAPDKSGLPSDRFSAERTGGSVSTLTIQRTQQEDSAVYLCASSSLRGLHEQYFGPGTRLTVT.

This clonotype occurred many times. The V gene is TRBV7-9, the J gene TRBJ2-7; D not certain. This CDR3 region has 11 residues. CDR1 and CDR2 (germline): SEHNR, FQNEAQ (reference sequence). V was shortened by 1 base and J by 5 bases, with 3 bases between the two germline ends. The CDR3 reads CASSLDNEQYF. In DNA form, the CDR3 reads TGTGCCAGCAGCTTAGATAACGAGCAGTACTTC.

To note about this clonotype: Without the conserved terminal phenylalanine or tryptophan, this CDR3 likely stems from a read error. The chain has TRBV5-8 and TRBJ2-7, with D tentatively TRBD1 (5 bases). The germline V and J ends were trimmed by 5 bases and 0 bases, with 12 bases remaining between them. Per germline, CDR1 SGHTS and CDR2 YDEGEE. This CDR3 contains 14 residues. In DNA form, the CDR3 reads TGTGCCAGCAGAGGACCAGGGTCCTCCTACGAGCAGTACCTC. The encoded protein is CASRGPGSSYEQYL.

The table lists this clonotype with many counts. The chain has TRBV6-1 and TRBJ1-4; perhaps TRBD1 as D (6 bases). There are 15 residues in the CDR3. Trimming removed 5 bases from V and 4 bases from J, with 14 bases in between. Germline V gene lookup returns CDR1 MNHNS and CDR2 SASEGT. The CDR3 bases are TGTGCCAGCAGTTCACCGAGGGGGGATAATGAAAAACTGTTTTTT. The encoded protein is CASSSPRGDNEKLFF.

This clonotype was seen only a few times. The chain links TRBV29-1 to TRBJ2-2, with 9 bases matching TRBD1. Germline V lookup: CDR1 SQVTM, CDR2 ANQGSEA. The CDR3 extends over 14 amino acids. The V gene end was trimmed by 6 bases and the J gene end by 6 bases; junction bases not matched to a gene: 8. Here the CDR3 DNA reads TGCAGCGTGACTTACAGGGGGCGGGCCGGGGAGCTGTTTTTT. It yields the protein CSVTYRGRAGELFF.

CDR3 in amino acids: CASSLNRGVEHNEQFF. For the CDR3, the DNA is TGTGCCAGCAGCCTTAACAGGGGGGTTGAGCACAATGAGCAGTTCTTC. V usage is TRBV6-1 and J usage is TRBJ2-1; 8 positions agree with TRBD1. This CDR3 is 16 amino acids long. The V segment lost 6 bases and the J segment 5 bases; nucleotides outside the gene matches: 12. Germline loops: CDR1 MNHNS, CDR2 SASEGT.